The 8 T cell receptor beta chains in this list originate from one sample, sequenced in a study of lymphopenia after photon versus proton radiotherapy. The protocol was immunoSEQ multiplex PCR, while the TCRdb copy is restricted to in-frame clones and leaves out a portion. The sample lists 25,000 to 30,000 clones, approximately 85% occurring once. This sample comprised peripheral blood, obtained from a patient treated with photon-based radiotherapy. These receptors all come from a man aged 30 to 39 with gastric cancer.

The chain recombines TRBV4-2 with TRBJ1-5; tentatively, D is TRBD1 (6 bases). The CDR3 is 15 amino acids. V shed 0 bases and J shed 6 bases, with 12 bases lying between them. Germline lookup yields CDR1 LGHNA and CDR2 YNFKEQ. The CDR3 sequence: CASSQERQGFQPQHF. DNA for the CDR3: TGTGCCAGCAGCCAAGAACGGCAGGGGTTTCAGCCCCAGCATTTT.

The chain combines TRBV15 with TRBJ1-6; D is unresolved. Germline V CDR1 and CDR2: LNHNV, YYDKDF (reference sequence). The CDR3 runs to 14 residues. Between the trimmed V and J ends, which lost 4 bases and 0 bases, there was a span of 4 bases. The CDR3 DNA reads TGTGCCACCAGCACCAGCTCCTATAATTCACCCCTCCACTTT. Translating it yields CATSTSSYNSPLHF.

V usage is TRBV10-1 and J usage is TRBJ2-1, with D hard to call. Trimming shortened V by 1 base and J by 4 bases, and 11 bases separated the two germline ends. Germline V gene lookup returns CDR1 WNHNN and CDR2 SYGVQD (reference sequence). This CDR3 is built from 15 residues. CDR3 DNA: TGCGCCAGCAGTGAGTTTGGGCGGCCTTACAATGAGCAGTTCTTC. It specifies CASSEFGRPYNEQFF.

The gene calls are TRBV28 and TRBJ1-3; 7 nucleotides agree with TRBD1. The J segment lost 0 bases and the V segment lost 7 bases, leaving 9 bases of the junction unmatched. The CDR3 is 16 amino acids. Germline CDR1 and CDR2: MDHEN and SYDVKM. The CDR3 protein is CASTTGTALSGNTIYF. The CDR3 DNA reads as TGTGCCAGCACAACAGGGACAGCCCTCTCTGGAAACACCATATATTTT.

The chain employs TRBV11-2 and TRBJ2-1; TRBD2 might be the D (5 bases). The germline V gene has CDR1 SGHAT and CDR2 FQNNGV. CDR3 length: 12 residues. The germline V and J ends were trimmed by 5 bases and 7 bases, with 9 bases remaining between them. This CDR3 is CASSLGLNEQFF. The DNA of the CDR3 is TGTGCCAGCAGCCTCGGACTGAATGAGCAGTTCTTC.

This clone was seen more than once but under ten times. Other DNA sequences within the sample encode an identical CDR3. This rearrangement joins TRBV27 to TRBJ1-6; no reliable D call. The CDR3 is 13 residues long. Trimming shortened V by 2 bases and J by 5 bases, and 4 bases separated the two germline ends. Germline loops: CDR1 MNHEY, CDR2 SMNVEV (reference sequence). The CDR3 protein is CASSLRHNSPLHF. The DNA for the CDR3 is TGTGCCAGCAGTTTAAGGCATAATTCACCCCTCCACTTT.

The rearrangement uses TRBV7-2 and TRBJ2-7, with 7 bases identical to TRBD2. CDR3 size: 19 residues. The ends lost 1 base at V and 1 base at J; junction bases unmatched: 16. In germline, CDR1 is SGHTA, CDR2 FQGNSA. CDR3: CASSLDEGSRAAGSYEQYF. CDR3 nucleotides: TGTGCCAGCAGCTTAGATGAAGGAAGCAGAGCAGCGGGGTCCTACGAGCAGTACTTC.

The chain joins TRBV5-1 to TRBJ2-7; no reliable D call. V lost 0 bases, J lost 1 base, and 5 bases lay in between. Germline V gene sequence: CDR1 SGHRS, CDR2 YFSETQ. This CDR3 spans 13 amino acids. CDR3 sequence reads: CASSLDYSYEQYF. The CDR3 coding sequence is TGCGCCAGCAGCTTGGACTATTCCTACGAGCAGTACTTC.